This T cell receptor (beta chain) was sequenced for a study of blood T cell repertoires in COVID-19 (dated by TCRdb to the early 2020s). At the level of the whole study: Samples from collaborators originated in the United States, Italy and Spain and spanned both the acute and convalescent phases of COVID-19. Samples came from the ongoing ImmuneRACE study (first 160 participants) plus 1,254 subjects from 6 global collaborators. Deeply sampled blood TCRbeta repertoires from subjects exposed to, actively infected with, or recovered from COVID-19 were included in the dataset. The prospective study material was composed of cDNA or gDNA derived from T cells, B-cell-depleted T cells, or PBMCs. The repertoires were released in a freely available public database intended as a resource for research on the immune response to SARS-CoV-2. A de-identified subject ID, COVID-19 status, age in years and sex were almost always included in the sample metadata. HLA class I and class II types, where available, came from metadata supplied by the sample provider rather than from assay-based typing. Overall study outcomes, separate from this receptor: Clinical and demographic metadata were provided uncurated, with the amount varying by source and participant.

Each collaborating institution followed its own protocols to collect whole blood in K2EDTA tubes. For TCRbeta analysis, collaborator samples were shipped as frozen whole blood, as isolated PBMCs, or as DNA extracted from either sample type. This clone was counted once. Its antigen has not been determined. The input lacks base qualities; no much larger clone sits a single base away. The CDR3 contains 16 residues, cysteine and phenylalanine counted. Only the CDR3 DNA stays, 48 bases, in frame from base 1. TCRbeta CDR3 regions were amplified from genomic DNA by means of the immunoSEQ Assay, a bias-controlled multiplex PCR. In the authors' own workflow: Within the assay, amplification of reference gene primers was used to estimate how many nucleated cells each sample contained. To quantify the absolute abundance of each unique TCRbeta CDR3 rearrangement, sequence reads were collapsed and filtered. For each sample, productive Simpson clonality was calculated as the square root of Simpson's diversity index over productive rearrangements. TCRdb mirrors the immuneACCESS table, restricted to in-frame sequences. Some clones are absent from its copies; in checked studies, under half trace to an unresolved V gene, and the reason for the others is unknown. V, J and clone size were drawn from that table, and D and trimming were deduced from the DNA. Within this sample are some 150,000 clones, with approximately 86% of them counted one time only. Of the sample, under 6% falls within the top ten clones.

The rearranged segments are TRBV12-1 and TRBJ2-3; the listed D gene, TRBD2, was not tested against the DNA. TRBV12-1 has pseudogene status. Sequenced material: peripheral blood. This receptor was obtained from a human donor in a cohort sampled during active COVID-19. Here the CDR3 is given as CASSCLTSGSTDTQYF. The nucleotide sequence reads as follows: TGTGCCAGCAGCTGCCTCACTAGCGGGAGCACAGATACGCAGTATTTT.